Presented here are 5 T cell receptor beta chains from one specimen sequenced in a study of cytomegalovirus exposure and HLA in healthy donors. A multiplex PCR was run with 60 Vbeta primers and 13 Jbeta primers. Produced via immunoSEQ multiplex PCR; TCRdb's table is partial and in-frame only. This sample's table has 150,000 to 200,000 clones. The sequenced sample consisted of PBMCs. All receptors derive from a woman in her sixties in good health and CMV-seronegative.

V is TRBV5-6 and J is TRBJ2-6, with D perhaps matching TRBD1 (5 bases). The V gene's germline CDR1 is SGHDT and CDR2 YYEEEE. CDR3 length: 16 amino acids. Trimming removed 6 bases from V and 0 bases from J, with 13 bases in between. The CDR3 nucleotides are TGTGCCAGCAACCCCAGGGTCCTCTCTGGGGCCAACGTCCTGACTTTC. Amino acid sequence: CASNPRVLSGANVLTF.

The CDR3 reads CASSPGAPNGEQYF. The CDR3 bases are TGTGCCAGCTCACCAGGGGCCCCAAACGGCGAGCAGTACTTC. The J gene is TRBJ2-5, the V gene TRBV18; D possibly corresponds to TRBD1 (5 bases). The tail of the sequence fits TRBJ2-7 better, so the J call may be wrong. Germline-derived CDR1 and CDR2 are KGHSH and LQKENI. CDR3 length: 14 residues.

About this clone: The same CDR3 also results from other DNA sequences found in this sample. The rearrangement links TRBV2 to TRBJ1-2; 7 bases agree with TRBD1. Germline V gene data show CDR1 as SNHLY and CDR2 as FYNNEI. The CDR3 consists of 13 residues. V shed 7 bases and J 0 bases; nucleotides not matched to a gene: 2. Here the CDR3 DNA reads TGTGCCAGCACTGGGACAGCTAACTATGGCTACACCTTC. Protein: CASTGTANYGYTF.

The J gene is TRBJ1-5, the V gene TRBV5-1, with TRBD1 matching 7 bases. Germline-derived CDR1 and CDR2 are SGHRS and YFSETQ. This CDR3 has 15 residues. V was clipped by 2 bases and J by 5 bases; unmatched bases: 7. The CDR3 spells CASSFGGGGHQPQHF. Here the CDR3 DNA reads TGCGCCAGCAGCTTTGGAGGGGGCGGTCATCAGCCCCAGCATTTT.

This chain uses TRBV5-1 with TRBJ2-5, with D possibly being TRBD2 (5 bases). The germline V gene has CDR1 SGHRS and CDR2 YFSETQ. This CDR3 spans 13 amino acids. V was cut by 6 bases and J by 4 bases, with 13 bases left in between. As DNA, the CDR3 is TGCGCCAGCAAGGACTCCGAGGGAGAGACCCAGTACTTC. It encodes CASKDSEGETQYF.